What follows describes a single T cell receptor (beta chain). The antigen remains unidentified. Repertoires were generated with immunoSEQ multiplex PCR, while TCRdb's copy carries only in-frame clones and drops some. The profile shows a few thousand clones, around 72% of them singletons. Per the germline V gene, CDR1 is SGHAT and CDR2 is FQNNGV. The CDR3 is made up of 12 amino acids. V was trimmed by 3 bases and J by 8 bases, leaving 10 bases between them. The record originates from a study of coeliac disease. Points from the study as a whole: Only 1 of 6 controls, but about 50% of the 18 coeliac samples, showed published gliadin-specific TRB sequences. TRB repertoires were largely private, with most amino acid sequences found in only one sample. Lower clonality than controls marked TRB and TRG repertoires from active celiac intraepithelial and lamina propria samples.

Each fraction contributed one roughly 500,000-cell aliquot for sequencing. The chain has TRBV11-2 and TRBJ1-2; D possibly corresponds to TRBD1 (6 bases). The source material was lymphocytes from the gut lamina propria. The source of this sequence is a man aged 18 to 30 with celiac disease on a gluten-free diet. CDR3 sequence: CASSFQGQGYTF. DNA of the CDR3: TGTGCCAGCAGCTTTCAGGGGCAAGGCTACACCTTC. Combining the CDR3 with reference TRBV11-2 and TRBJ1-2 gives the whole variable domain EAGVAQSPRYKIIEKRQSVAFWCNPISGHATLYWYQQILGQGPKLLIQFQNNGVVDDSQLPKDRFSAERLKGVDSTLKIQPAKLEDSAVYLCASSFQGQGYTFGSGTRLTVV.